This T cell receptor (beta chain) is from a study of CD8 T cells in ankylosing spondylitis. Regarding the study as a whole: A TCR beta motif of roughly eight highly homologous variants seemed to mark ankylosing spondylitis blood. A number of the motif variants had already been described in reactive arthritis synovial fluid and blood.

On this clonotype itself: The antigen remains unidentified.

The germline gives CDR1 SEHNR, CDR2 FQNEAQ (reference sequence). The CDR3 is made up of 15 amino acids. The V gene lost 1 base and the J gene lost 3 bases, with 10 bases spanning the gap. Quantitative 5'-RACE with molecular barcodes was used to make the TCR beta libraries. TCRdb re-derived calls from the 5' RACE reads in MiXCR, one entry per CDR3 protein. The repertoire holds more than 650,000 distinct CDR3 sequences, 12% seen once, with about 0.5% in the top ten. The chain joins TRBV7-9 to TRBJ2-1; D perhaps matches TRBD2 (7 bases). The receptor's source is a male donor with ankylosing spondylitis. The sequencing input was blood, either unsorted or a sorted T cell fraction (not recorded which). CDR3 sequence reads: CASSLGGGYYNEQFF. CDR3 sequence (DNA): TGTGCCAGCAGCTTAGGGGGGGGCTACTACAATGAGCAGTTCTTC.